This is a list of T cell receptor beta chains from one sample in a study of T-cell reconstitution after alpha-beta-depleted transplantation in children. TCRdb reprocessed the PCR reads with MiXCR, giving one entry per CDR3 protein. The table has hundreds of thousands of distinct CDR3 sequences, approximately 11% seen once. The material sequenced was PBMCs, taken before TCRalphabeta/CD19-depleted stem cell transplant. Source of these receptors: a child younger than two with acute myeloid leukemia, due to receive a stem cell transplant. Each CDR3 is given with its conserved first and last residue. D genes are given only for firm matches. Clone size, where shown, is once, few, many, or a class for clones that have expanded.

D: .
V: TRBV20-1
J: TRBJ2-2
size: many
CDR3: CSARIRVGSNTGELFF
DNA: TGCAGTGCTAGAATACGCGTCGGGTCGAACACCGGGGAGCTGTTTTTT

D: .
V: TRBV5-1
J: TRBJ2-1
size: many
CDR3: CASSLGNTYNEQFF
DNA: TGCGCCAGCAGCTTAGGGAACACCTACAATGAGCAGTTCTTC

D: TRBD1
V: TRBV6-5
J: TRBJ2-3
size: many
CDR3: CASSLQGAGTDTQYF
DNA: TGTGCCAGCAGCCTACAGGGGGCTGGCACAGATACGCAGTATTTT

D: .
V: TRBV20-1
J: TRBJ1-2
size: many
CDR3: CSAREDYGYTF
DNA: TGCAGTGCTAGGGAGGACTATGGCTACACCTTC

D: TRBD1
V: TRBV6-1
J: TRBJ2-2
size: many
CDR3: CASSQGPSNTGELFF
DNA: TGTGCCAGCTCACAGGGGCCATCGAACACCGGGGAGCTGTTTTTT

D: .
V: TRBV30
J: TRBJ1-2
size: .
CDR3: CAWSKSPALYGYTF
DNA: TGTGCCTGGAGCAAAAGTCCGGCCCTCTATGGCTACACCTTC

D: TRBD1
V: TRBV29-1
J: TRBJ2-7
size: many
CDR3: CSAFRDRGSSGDSYEQYF
DNA: TGCAGCGCCTTCCGGGACAGGGGATCAAGCGGGGACTCCTACGAGCAGTACTTC

D: .
V: TRBV5-5
J: TRBJ1-2
size: many
CDR3: CASSLGSANYGYTF
DNA: TGTGCCAGCAGCTTGGGCAGCGCCAACTATGGCTACACCTTC

D: TRBD1
V: TRBV11-2
J: TRBJ2-3
size: many
CDR3: CASSLMGTRDSFTDTQYF
DNA: TGTGCCAGCAGCTTGATGGGTACGAGGGACAGCTTCACAGATACGCAGTATTTT

D: TRBD1
V: TRBV7-9
J: TRBJ2-7
size: many
CDR3: CASRPLGQGTHEQYF
DNA: TGTGCCAGCAGACCCCTCGGACAGGGGACCCACGAGCAGTACTTC

D: TRBD1
V: TRBV20-1
J: TRBJ1-2
size: many
CDR3: CSAREPGQGGYTF
DNA: TGCAGTGCTAGAGAACCGGGACAGGGTGGCTACACCTTC

D: .
V: TRBV19
J: TRBJ1-5
size: many
CDR3: CASSIAITNQPQHF
DNA: TGTGCCAGTAGTATAGCGATCACCAATCAGCCCCAGCATTTT

D: TRBD2
V: TRBV19
J: TRBJ2-2
size: many
CDR3: CASSIPTGLANTGELFF
DNA: TGTGCCAGTAGTATCCCGACGGGACTAGCGAACACCGGGGAGCTGTTTTTT

D: .
V: TRBV23-1
J: TRBJ2-5
size: .
CDR3: CASRIFGTIQETQYF
DNA: TGCGCCAGCAGGATTTTCGGGACAATCCAAGAGACCCAGTACTTC

D: .
V: TRBV12-3/TRBV12-4
J: TRBJ1-5
size: many
CDR3: CASSFYPRRGNQPQHF
DNA: TGTGCCAGCAGTTTCTACCCCCGAAGAGGCAATCAGCCCCAGCATTTT

D: .
V: TRBV20-1
J: TRBJ2-7
size: many
CDR3: CSAPPDRFSSYEQYF
DNA: TGCAGTGCTCCCCCCGACAGGTTTAGCTCCTACGAGCAGTACTTC

D: .
V: TRBV6-5
J: TRBJ1-1
size: many
CDR3: CASTLGGQTEAFF
DNA: TGTGCCAGCACCCTCGGTGGACAAACTGAAGCTTTCTTT

D: .
V: TRBV5-1
J: TRBJ1-1
size: many
CDR3: CASSYDPGTGEAFF
DNA: TGCGCCAGCAGCTACGACCCAGGTACGGGTGAAGCTTTCTTT

D: TRBD2
V: TRBV12-3/TRBV12-4
J: TRBJ2-7
size: .
CDR3: CASSTRPSGSYEQYF
DNA: TGTGCCAGCAGTACCCGTCCTAGCGGGAGCTACGAGCAGTACTTC

D: TRBD1
V: TRBV24-1
J: TRBJ1-2
size: many
CDR3: CATSPDRDGYTF
DNA: TGTGCCACCAGTCCTGACAGGGATGGCTACACCTTC

D: .
V: TRBV10-3
J: TRBJ2-5
size: .
CDR3: CATARGTGYQETQYF
DNA: TGTGCCACCGCTCGAGGTACGGGGTACCAAGAGACCCAGTACTTC

D: .
V: TRBV7-2
J: TRBJ2-7
size: .
CDR3: CASSLTTDYEQYF
DNA: TGTGCCAGCAGCTTAACCACAGACTACGAGCAGTACTTC

D: TRBD2
V: TRBV6-1
J: TRBJ2-7
size: .
CDR3: CASIVASGYEQYF
DNA: TGTGCCAGCATTGTGGCTAGCGGCTACGAGCAGTACTTC

D: .
V: TRBV7-2
J: TRBJ2-2
size: many
CDR3: CASSLARTLPNTGELFF
DNA: TGTGCCAGCAGCTTAGCTAGGACCCTACCGAACACCGGGGAGCTGTTTTTT

D: .
V: TRBV28
J: TRBJ1-5
size: few
CDR3: CASSLAGPRNQPQHF
DNA: TGTGCCAGCAGTTTAGCGGGGCCCAGGAATCAGCCCCAGCATTTT

D: TRBD2
V: TRBV19
J: TRBJ2-1
size: few
CDR3: CASSARLAGVVQFF
DNA: TGTGCCAGTAGTGCACGACTAGCGGGAGTTGTGCAGTTCTTC

D: TRBD1
V: TRBV5-4
J: TRBJ1-1
size: many
CDR3: CASSLRQGSTEAFF
DNA: TGTGCCAGCAGCTTGCGACAGGGGAGCACTGAAGCTTTCTTT

D: .
V: TRBV2
J: TRBJ2-5
size: .
CDR3: CTCRFGTRDPRGRMGQYF
DNA: TGTACCTGCAGGTTCGGGACCCGAGACCCACGGGGAAGGATGGGCCAGTACTTC

D: .
V: TRBV29-1
J: TRBJ2-5
size: many
CDR3: CSVVSQYQETQYF
DNA: TGCAGCGTTGTCTCTCAGTACCAAGAGACCCAGTACTTC

D: .
V: TRBV20-1
J: TRBJ2-3
size: many
CDR3: CSALAGAEPPGTDTQYF
DNA: TGCAGTGCCTTGGCAGGGGCCGAACCCCCGGGCACAGATACGCAGTATTTT

D: .
V: TRBV5-1
J: TRBJ2-3
size: many
CDR3: CASTLGGSTDTQYF
DNA: TGCGCCAGCACCCTTGGGGGAAGCACAGATACGCAGTATTTT

D: .
V: TRBV28
J: TRBJ2-1
size: many
CDR3: CASSQGSNEQFF
DNA: TGTGCCAGCAGTCAGGGATCCAATGAGCAGTTCTTC

D: TRBD1
V: TRBV19
J: TRBJ1-2
size: many
CDR3: CATDPGGVNYGYTF
DNA: TGTGCCACCGATCCAGGGGGAGTTAACTATGGCTACACCTTC

D: TRBD1
V: TRBV3-1
J: TRBJ1-1
size: many
CDR3: CASSLGQGNTEVFF
DNA: TGTGCCAGCAGCCTAGGACAGGGGAACACTGAAGTTTTCTTT

D: .
V: TRBV27
J: TRBJ1-5
size: many
CDR3: CASSLQSNQPQHF
DNA: TGTGCCAGCAGTTTACAGAGCAATCAGCCCCAGCATTTT

D: .
V: TRBV23-1
J: TRBJ1-5
size: few
CDR3: CASSPRAEPQHF
DNA: TGCGCCAGCAGCCCTAGAGCGGAACCCCAGCATTTT

D: .
V: TRBV28
J: TRBJ1-1
size: .
CDR3: CASSSPRVTEAFF
DNA: TGTGCCAGCAGTTCCCCTCGGGTCACTGAAGCTTTCTTT

D: .
V: TRBV27
J: TRBJ1-3
size: many
CDR3: CASSWRERANTIYF
DNA: TGTGCCAGCAGTTGGAGGGAGAGGGCAAACACCATATATTTT

D: .
V: TRBV24-1
J: TRBJ2-7
size: .
CDR3: CATSDFGYEQYF
DNA: TGTGCCACCAGTGATTTCGGATACGAGCAGTACTTC

D: TRBD2
V: TRBV20-1
J: TRBJ2-1
size: many
CDR3: CSADGGGAWNEQFF
DNA: TGCAGTGCTGATGGCGGGGGGGCCTGGAATGAGCAGTTCTTC

D: .
V: TRBV7-2
J: TRBJ1-5
size: many
CDR3: CASSLVAGDDQPQHF
DNA: TGTGCCAGCAGCTTGGTTGCGGGGGACGATCAGCCCCAGCATTTT

D: .
V: TRBV28
J: TRBJ1-5
size: many
CDR3: CASSLWSSNQPQHF
DNA: TGTGCCAGCAGTTTGTGGTCGAGCAATCAGCCCCAGCATTTT

D: .
V: TRBV27
J: TRBJ2-1
size: few
CDR3: CASSLSHSPYNEQFF
DNA: TGTGCCAGCAGTTTATCGCACTCTCCATACAATGAGCAGTTCTTC

D: TRBD1
V: TRBV5-1
J: TRBJ2-1
size: many
CDR3: CASSSFRQGAIYNEQFF
DNA: TGCGCCAGCAGCTCGTTCAGACAGGGGGCGATCTACAATGAGCAGTTCTTC

D: TRBD2
V: TRBV10-3
J: TRBJ2-7
size: many
CDR3: CATSGRAYEQYF
DNA: TGTGCCACTAGCGGGAGGGCCTACGAGCAGTACTTC

D: .
V: TRBV12-3/TRBV12-4
J: TRBJ1-5
size: many
CDR3: CASTADHSNQPQHF
DNA: TGTGCCAGCACGGCAGATCATAGCAATCAGCCCCAGCATTTT

D: TRBD2
V: TRBV28
J: TRBJ2-3
size: many
CDR3: CAGGLAGGDTQYF
DNA: TGTGCCGGCGGACTAGCGGGAGGAGATACGCAGTATTTT

D: .
V: TRBV12-3/TRBV12-4
J: TRBJ2-1
size: many
CDR3: CASSPTGATNEQFF
DNA: TGTGCCAGCAGCCCCACGGGGGCTACCAATGAGCAGTTCTTC

D: .
V: TRBV5-1
J: TRBJ2-5
size: few
CDR3: CASFEQGYQETQYF
DNA: TGCGCCAGCTTTGAACAGGGATACCAAGAGACCCAGTACTTC

D: .
V: TRBV12-3/TRBV12-4
J: TRBJ2-2
size: many
CDR3: CASTLGVGAGELFF
DNA: TGTGCCAGCACCTTGGGGGTTGGCGCCGGGGAGCTGTTTTTT

D: TRBD2
V: TRBV19
J: TRBJ2-7
size: few
CDR3: CASSSPASTSGSYEQYF
DNA: TGTGCCAGTAGCTCCCCGGCGTCGACTAGCGGCTCCTACGAGCAGTACTTC

D: TRBD2
V: TRBV4-2
J: TRBJ2-2
size: .
CDR3: CASRRKGTRNTGELFF
DNA: TGTGCCAGCAGGAGGAAAGGGACTAGGAACACCGGGGAGCTGTTTTTT

D: .
V: TRBV5-1
J: TRBJ1-1
size: medium-sized
CDR3: CASSLQGRDTEAFF
DNA: TGCGCCAGCAGCCTCCAGGGTCGCGACACTGAAGCTTTCTTT

D: .
V: TRBV18
J: TRBJ1-1
size: many
CDR3: CASSGDTEAFF
DNA: TGTGCCAGCTCCGGGGACACTGAAGCTTTCTTT

D: TRBD1
V: TRBV5-1
J: TRBJ2-1
size: many
CDR3: CASSPKGTGVYNEQFF
DNA: TGCGCCAGCAGCCCCAAGGGGACAGGGGTCTACAATGAGCAGTTCTTC